This TCR beta chain was retrieved from a study of T cell repertoires in cytomegalovirus infection. TCRdb re-called the reads with MiXCR, one entry per CDR3 protein. The data contain just under 500,000 distinct CDR3 sequences, around 35% of them seen just once; the ten biggest clones take up 15% to 20%. The CDR3 consists of 14 residues. V lost 1 base to trimming and J lost 4 bases, with 10 bases between them. The germline gives CDR1 LGHNA, CDR2 YSLEER. A few counts support this clonotype. What it binds is unknown. The receptor was isolated from a human donor in good health (CMV status not recorded). Some clones in this sample may be carry-over from other donors' samples. The specimen was cultured PBMCs, collected from culture after CMV antigen stimulation. V and J are TRBV4-3 and TRBJ2-5, with no clear D. The CDR3 coding sequence is TGCGCCAGCAGCCAAGGTCAGGTCTCAGAGACCCAGTACTTC. Its protein product is CASSQGQVSETQYF.